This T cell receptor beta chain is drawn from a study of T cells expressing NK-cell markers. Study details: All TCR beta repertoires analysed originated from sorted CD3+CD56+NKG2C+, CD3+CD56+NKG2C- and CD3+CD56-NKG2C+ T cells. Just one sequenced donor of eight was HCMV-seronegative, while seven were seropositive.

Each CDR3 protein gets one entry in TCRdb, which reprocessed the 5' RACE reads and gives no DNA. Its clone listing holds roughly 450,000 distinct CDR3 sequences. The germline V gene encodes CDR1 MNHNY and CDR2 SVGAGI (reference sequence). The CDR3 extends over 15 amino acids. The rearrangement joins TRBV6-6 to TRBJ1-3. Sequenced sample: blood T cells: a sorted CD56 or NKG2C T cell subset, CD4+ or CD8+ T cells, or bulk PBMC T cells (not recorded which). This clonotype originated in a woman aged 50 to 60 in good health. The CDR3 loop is CASRTRQGTGNTIYF.